This T cell receptor beta chain appears in the sequencing data of a study of CD8 T cells in Susac syndrome. Study results and caveats: Individuals included in the TCR sequencing and HLA analysis were acknowledged by the study to be relatively few in number.

This clonotype was recorded a few times. Its cognate antigen is unknown. CD8+ and CD4+ T cells were negatively isolated; TEMRA cells were FACS-enriched. Random hexamers were used to reverse transcribe an amount of about 0.5 to 1 ug RNA. Amplification of TCR beta CDR3 was carried out by immunoSEQ multiplex PCR, which covered 54 Vbeta and 13 Jbeta segments. Via MiXCR, TCRdb re-called the immunoSEQ multiplex PCR reads, giving one row per CDR3 protein. Seen here are about 60,000 distinct CDR3 sequences, approximately 92% observed once, and the top ten hold 0.2%. The germline V gene encodes CDR1 MNHNS and CDR2 SASEGT. The CDR3 covers 12 residues. Trimming pared 3 bases from V and 3 bases from J, leaving 6 bases between.

The J gene is TRBJ2-7, the V gene TRBV6-1; no firm D call. The sequence was obtained from a human donor in good health. The sequenced sample was CD8+ T cells from PBMCs. CDR3 nucleotides: TGTGCCAGCAGTGACGGAAACTACGAGCAGTACTTC. Translation: CASSDGNYEQYF.